The following is a T cell receptor (beta chain) sequence with its context. Its antigen remains unidentified. The sample is drawn from a study of siplizumab effects on memory and regulatory T cells. Measured with immunoSEQ multiplex PCR; TCRdb has only the in-frame clones, and not every one. This sample has some 70,000 clones, with 80% to 90% found just once. V lost 0 bases to trimming and J lost 11 bases, with 20 bases between them. Germline CDR1 is SGHRS and CDR2 is YFSETQ. The CDR3 length is 15 residues. The study, taken as a whole, reports: Alloreactive sequences tracing back to unstimulated CD4+ memory cells were significantly reduced by siplizumab.

This rearrangement joins TRBV5-1 to TRBJ1-1; D uncertain. Sequenced sample: Tregs sorted from blood. This receptor was obtained from a human donor in good health. CDR3 protein: CASSLEGGMGEGAFF. The CDR3 region has the DNA TGCGCCAGCAGCTTGGAGGGCGGGATGGGTGAAGGGGCTTTCTTT. Full variable domain (remainder filled in from reference TRBV5-1 and TRBJ1-1): KAGVTQTPRYLIKTRGQQVTLSCSPISGHRSVSWYQQTPGQGLQFLFEYFSETQRNKGNFPGRFSGRQFSNSRSEMNVSTLELGDSALYLCASSLEGGMGEGAFFGQGTRLTVV.